The 15 T cell receptor beta chains below come from one sample, sequenced in a study of cytomegalovirus exposure and HLA in healthy donors. 60 Vbeta and 13 Jbeta primers were used in PCR. TCRdb's copy holds only in-frame clones and misses some; the assay was immunoSEQ multiplex PCR. Of some 100,000 clones listed, around 80% are singletons. The sample consisted of PBMCs. Receptors were obtained from a woman between 45 and 60 years old in good health and CMV-seropositive.

This clone was counted a single time. The genes are TRBV10-3 and TRBJ2-7; TRBD2 aligns across 10 bases. Trimming removed 2 bases from V and 5 bases from J; junction bases left unmatched: 6. Germline V gene lookup returns CDR1 ENHRY and CDR2 SYGVKD. The CDR3 is 15 amino acids. Written as DNA, the CDR3 is TGTGCCATCAGTGAGGGGATAGCGGGAGGTAACGAGCAGTACTTC. Translated: CAISEGIAGGNEQYF.

V gene TRBV27 combines with J gene TRBJ1-1, with 10 bases that match TRBD1. The CDR3 has 16 amino acids. Unmatched junction bases numbered 11, after V lost 8 bases and J lost 2 bases. CDR1 is MNHEY, CDR2 SMNVEV, per germline (reference sequence). The DNA for the CDR3 is TGTGCCAGCTCATTGGGACAGGGGCGAGGAAACACTGAAGCTTTCTTT. This encodes CASSLGQGRGNTEAFF.

The chain recombines TRBV10-3 with TRBJ2-7; 12 positions agree with TRBD2. The CDR3 covers 17 residues. V shed 3 bases, J shed 2 bases, and the junction held 8 bases outside the gene matches. CDR1 is ENHRY and CDR2 is SYGVKD in the germline V gene. The CDR3 here is CAISDPSGRALPYEQYF. The CDR3 nucleotides are TGTGCCATCAGTGATCCTAGCGGGAGGGCCCTCCCCTACGAGCAGTACTTC.

This clone was detected once. This rearrangement joins TRBV19 to TRBJ2-3; a weak D match, TRBD1 (6 bases). This CDR3 region has 14 residues. V was shortened by 4 bases and J by 8 bases, with 16 bases between the two germline ends. Germline lookup yields CDR1 LNHDA and CDR2 SQIVND (reference sequence). CDR3 amino acids: CASSKEFARGTQYF. CDR3 DNA sequence: TGTGCCAGTAGTAAAGAATTCGCCAGGGGTACGCAGTATTTT.

This clone was detected only once. V is TRBV4-2 and J is TRBJ1-5, with 9 nucleotides matching TRBD1. V shed 3 bases and J 5 bases; nucleotides not matched to a gene: 8. The CDR3 has 16 amino acids. CDR1 and CDR2 (germline): LGHNA, YNFKEQ. The CDR3 reads CASSHPRDRDDQPQHF. The CDR3 DNA sequence: TGTGCCAGCAGCCACCCCCGGGACAGGGATGATCAGCCCCAGCATTTT.

The chain has TRBV5-6 and TRBJ2-1, with 11 nucleotides matching TRBD2. The CDR3 covers 14 residues. Germline V gives CDR1 SGHDT, CDR2 YYEEEE. V trimming: 4 bases; J trimming: 10 bases; junction bases outside the gene matches: 7. CDR3 amino acids: CASSLIAGGAEQFF. The CDR3 coding sequence is TGTGCCAGCAGCCTAATAGCGGGAGGGGCGGAGCAGTTCTTC. Based on the CDR3 plus reference TRBV5-6 and TRBJ2-1, the full variable domain is DAGVTQSPTHLIKTRGQQVTLRCSPKSGHDTVSWYQQALGQGPQFIFQYYEEEERQRGNFPDRFSGHQFPNYSSELNVNALLLGDSALYLCASSLIAGGAEQFFGPGTRLTVL.

This rearrangement joins TRBV21-1 to TRBJ1-1; the D segment call TRBD1 is taken from the table without a DNA check. TRBV21-1 is labeled a pseudogene. The CDR3 sequence is 18 residues long. CDR3 sequence (DNA): TGTGCCAGCAGCAAAAGGAACCAGGGGTCAAATGGGGACACTGAAGCTTTCTTT. Translation gives CASSKRNQGSNGDTEAFF.

The chain employs TRBV6-1 and TRBJ1-1; 8 positions match TRBD1. V gave up 8 bases and J gave up 1 base; unmatched junction bases: 3. Germline CDR1 reads MNHNS; CDR2 reads SASEGT. The CDR3 is made up of 13 amino acids. In nucleotides, the CDR3 is TGTGCCAGCGAGGGACAGGCGAACACTGAAGCTTTCTTT. It is translated as CASEGQANTEAFF.

The chain links TRBV4-2 to TRBJ2-1; 11 bases are shared with TRBD2. The CDR3 sequence is 17 residues long. Losses at the gene ends were 3 bases for V and 2 bases for J; bases not matched to a gene: 6. Germline assignment: CDR1 LGHNA and CDR2 YNFKEQ. CDR3 DNA: TGTGCCAGCAGCCAGGAACTAGCGGGGGCAGCCTACAATGAGCAGTTCTTC. It encodes CASSQELAGAAYNEQFF.

The V and J genes are TRBV2 and TRBJ1-2; no clear D gene. The CDR3 runs 11 residues. Looked up from germline, CDR1 is SNHLY and CDR2 is FYNNEI. The ends were cut back, 3 bases at V and 8 bases at J, with 7 bases in the middle. The CDR3 loop reads CASSESGGYTF. CDR3 bases: TGTGCCAGCAGTGAGAGCGGAGGCTACACCTTC.

The V call is TRBV2, the J call TRBJ1-4; D is unresolved. The CDR3 totals 15 residues. Trimming took 2 bases from V and 10 from J, leaving 17 bases between them. CDR1 and CDR2 (germline): SNHLY, FYNNEI. CDR3 sequence (DNA): TGTGCCAGCAGTGAATCGGCACCGGGGTCCGGAAAACTGTTTTTT. Its protein product is CASSESAPGSGKLFF.

The chain joins TRBV6-5 to TRBJ1-5; no clear D. Looked up from germline, CDR1 is MNHEY and CDR2 is SVGAGI. The CDR3 runs to 14 residues. The V gene lost 6 bases and the J gene lost 4 bases, with 13 bases spanning the gap. This CDR3 is CASSAARWNQPQHF. DNA for the CDR3: TGTGCCAGCAGCGCAGCGAGGTGGAATCAGCCCCAGCATTTT.

The chain has TRBV11-2 and TRBJ2-1, with TRBD2 as a possible D gene (6 bases). CDR3 size: 16 residues. V lost 0 bases and J lost 0, with 9 bases in between. CDR1 is SGHAT and CDR2 is FQNNGV in the germline V gene. CDR3 coding DNA: TGTGCCAGCAGCTTAGAGGACTATAGCTCCTACAATGAGCAGTTCTTC. Protein sequence: CASSLEDYSSYNEQFF.

V usage is TRBV29-1 and J usage is TRBJ2-1; 8 bases are a match to TRBD1. V shed 6 bases and J 8 bases; nucleotides not matched to a gene: 18. The CDR3 has 16 amino acids. The germline gives CDR1 SQVTM, CDR2 ANQGSEA. The chain's CDR3 is CSVIGQGANPTYEQFF. In nucleotides, the CDR3 is TGCAGCGTAATAGGACAGGGCGCAAACCCTACATATGAGCAGTTCTTC.

This clone occurred a few times. The CDR3 region has the DNA TGTGCCAGCAGTGAGACCGGGACAAAGGAAAAACTGTTTTTT. This encodes CASSETGTKEKLFF. The rearrangement uses TRBV6-5 and TRBJ1-4, with a possible D match to TRBD1 (6 bases). CDR3 length: 14 amino acids. Germline CDR1 MNHEY, CDR2 SVGAGI. The V end lost 5 bases, the J end lost 8 bases, and 15 bases lay between the germline ends.